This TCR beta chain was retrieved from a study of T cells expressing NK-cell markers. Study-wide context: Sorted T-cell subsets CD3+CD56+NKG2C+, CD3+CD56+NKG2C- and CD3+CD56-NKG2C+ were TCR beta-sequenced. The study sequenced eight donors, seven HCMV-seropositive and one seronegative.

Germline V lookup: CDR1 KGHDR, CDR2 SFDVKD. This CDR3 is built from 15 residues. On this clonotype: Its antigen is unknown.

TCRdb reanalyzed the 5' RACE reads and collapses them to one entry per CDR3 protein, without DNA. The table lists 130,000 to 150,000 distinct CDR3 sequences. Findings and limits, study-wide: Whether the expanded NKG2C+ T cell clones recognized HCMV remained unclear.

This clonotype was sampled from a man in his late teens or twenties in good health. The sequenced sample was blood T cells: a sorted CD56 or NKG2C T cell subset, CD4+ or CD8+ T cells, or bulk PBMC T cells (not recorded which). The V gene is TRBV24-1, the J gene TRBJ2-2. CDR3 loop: CATSDLIENTGELFF.